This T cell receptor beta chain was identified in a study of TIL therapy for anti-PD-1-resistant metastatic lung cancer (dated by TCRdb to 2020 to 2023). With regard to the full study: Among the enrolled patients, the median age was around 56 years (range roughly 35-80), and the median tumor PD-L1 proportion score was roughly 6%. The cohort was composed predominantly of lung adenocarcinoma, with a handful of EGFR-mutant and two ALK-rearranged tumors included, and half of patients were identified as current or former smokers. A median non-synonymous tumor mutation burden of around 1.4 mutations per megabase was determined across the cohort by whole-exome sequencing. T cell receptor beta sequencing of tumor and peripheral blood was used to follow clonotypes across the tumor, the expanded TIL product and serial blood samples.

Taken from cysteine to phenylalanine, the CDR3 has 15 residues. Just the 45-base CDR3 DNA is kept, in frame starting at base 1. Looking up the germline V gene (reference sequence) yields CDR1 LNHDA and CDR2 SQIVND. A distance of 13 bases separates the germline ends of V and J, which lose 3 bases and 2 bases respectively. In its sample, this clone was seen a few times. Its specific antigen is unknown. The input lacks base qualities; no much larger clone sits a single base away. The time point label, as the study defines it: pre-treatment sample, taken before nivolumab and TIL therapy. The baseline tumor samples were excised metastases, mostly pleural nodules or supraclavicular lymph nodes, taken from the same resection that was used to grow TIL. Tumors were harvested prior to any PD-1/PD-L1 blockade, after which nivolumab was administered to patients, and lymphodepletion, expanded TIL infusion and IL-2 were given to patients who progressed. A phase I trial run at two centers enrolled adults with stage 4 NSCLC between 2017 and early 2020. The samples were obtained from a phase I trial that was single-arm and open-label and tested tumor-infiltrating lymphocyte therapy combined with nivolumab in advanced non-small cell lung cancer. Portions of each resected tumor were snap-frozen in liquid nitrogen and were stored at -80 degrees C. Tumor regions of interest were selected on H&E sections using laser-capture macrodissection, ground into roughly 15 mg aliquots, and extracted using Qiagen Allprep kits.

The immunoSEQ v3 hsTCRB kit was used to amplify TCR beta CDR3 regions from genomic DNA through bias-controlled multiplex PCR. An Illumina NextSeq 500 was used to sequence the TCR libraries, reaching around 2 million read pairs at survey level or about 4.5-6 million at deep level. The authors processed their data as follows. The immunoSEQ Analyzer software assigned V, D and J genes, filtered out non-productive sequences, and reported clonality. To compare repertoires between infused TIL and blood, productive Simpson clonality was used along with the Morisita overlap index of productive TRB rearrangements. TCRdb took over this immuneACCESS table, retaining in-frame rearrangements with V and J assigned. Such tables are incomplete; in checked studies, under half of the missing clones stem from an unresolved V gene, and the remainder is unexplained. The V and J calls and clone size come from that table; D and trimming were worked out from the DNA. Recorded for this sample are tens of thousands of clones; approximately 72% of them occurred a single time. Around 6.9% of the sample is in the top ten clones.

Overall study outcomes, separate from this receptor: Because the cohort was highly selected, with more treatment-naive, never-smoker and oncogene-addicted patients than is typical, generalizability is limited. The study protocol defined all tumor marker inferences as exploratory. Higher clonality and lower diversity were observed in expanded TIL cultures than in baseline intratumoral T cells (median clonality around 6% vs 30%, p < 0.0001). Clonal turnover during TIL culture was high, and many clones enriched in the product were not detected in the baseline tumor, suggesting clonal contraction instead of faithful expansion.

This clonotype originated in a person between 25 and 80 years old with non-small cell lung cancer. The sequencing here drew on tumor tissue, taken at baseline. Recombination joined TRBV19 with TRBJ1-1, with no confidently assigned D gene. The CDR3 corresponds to CASSINTRVNTEAFF. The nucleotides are TGTGCCAGTAGTATCAATACGAGGGTAAACACTGAAGCTTTCTTT.